Listed here are 2 T cell receptor beta chains from one sample, sequenced in a study of radiation and T cells in renal cell carcinoma. The time point is: baseline pretreatment blood. Treatment defined: 15 Gy SBRT to primary tumor, nephrectomy 4 weeks later. Profiling relied on immunoSEQ multiplex PCR, and the TCRdb table lists in-frame clones only, not all of them. Among 130,000 to 150,000 clones listed, nearly 90% were seen once. The sequenced sample was blood, obtained from a patient whose treatment included radiotherapy and nephrectomy. Source of these receptors: a woman aged 50 to 60 with renal cell carcinoma.

This chain connects TRBV27 to TRBJ1-2, with D possibly TRBD1 on 5 matching bases. V lost 4 bases to trimming and J lost 6 bases, with 18 bases between them. From germline, CDR1 is MNHEY and CDR2 SMNVEV (reference sequence). The CDR3 totals 15 residues. The CDR3, as DNA: TGTGCCAGCAGTTCAGTGGAGGGGTTAAGGGATGGCTACACCTTC. The encoded protein is CASSSVEGLRDGYTF.

The genes are TRBV4-3 and TRBJ2-4; D is perhaps TRBD1 (5 bases). CDR3 length: 18 amino acids. Trimming took 3 bases from V and 0 from J, leaving 18 bases between them. CDR1 LGHNA and CDR2 YSLEER come from the germline V gene. The CDR3 nucleotides are TGCGCCAGCAGCCAGAGAGGCCAGGACAAACTAGCCAAAAACATTCAGTACTTC. Its translation: CASSQRGQDKLAKNIQYF.